This TCR beta chain emerged from a study of blood T cell repertoires in COVID-19. In the study overall: The United States, Italy and Spain were the sources of the acute and convalescent COVID-19 samples. T cells, B-cell-depleted T cells, or PBMCs provided the cDNA or gDNA that served as material.

In the source study's methods: Researchers report that nucleated cell counts were estimated from reference gene primer amplification. TCRdb keeps only in-frame clones here, not all; method: immunoSEQ multiplex PCR. V, J and clone size are taken as reported in that table, and D and trimming were inferred from the DNA itself. The table has 150,000 to 200,000 clones, about 86% seen once. Material: peripheral blood. This sequence was found in a woman between 70 and 85 years old with acute or convalescent COVID-19.

The CDR3 region is CASIQGSKGTQYF. CDR3 DNA sequence: TGTGCCAGCATACAGGGGTCCAAAGGGACCCAGTACTTC. The chain is built from TRBV12-3 or TRBV12-4 and TRBJ2-5; 7 bases line up with TRBD1. J lost 7 bases, V lost 7 bases, and 9 bases had no gene match. This CDR3 has 13 residues.